This T cell receptor beta chain came from a study of T cells in Graves' hyperthyroidism and ophthalmopathy. Study outcomes and limitations: Blood also held most thyroid clonotypes expanded beyond 0.001. Before onset, ophthalmopathy was predicted by the model a median about 6.2 months earlier.

This clonotype has just a few counts. Antigen unknown. V gave up 3 bases and J gave up 0 bases, with 6 bases separating them. CDR1 is ENHRY and CDR2 is SYGVKD in the germline V gene. The CDR3 extends over 13 amino acids. RNA transcripts were the template for amplifying TCR beta CDR3 regions. Primed by the HTBI set, a first-round RT-PCR was run on the TCR CDR3. TCRdb reprocessed the multiplex PCR reads with MiXCR, giving one entry per CDR3 protein. The sample carries about 740,000 distinct CDR3 sequences, 12% to 15% recorded once. Sequencing was performed on blood. V is TRBV10-3 and J is TRBJ2-7; weak D call: TRBD1 (6 bases). The receptor comes from a woman younger than 30 with Graves' hyperthyroidism. The CDR3 bases are TGTGCCATCAGTGACAGGGGCTCCTACGAGCAGTACTTC. Its translation: CAISDRGSYEQYF.